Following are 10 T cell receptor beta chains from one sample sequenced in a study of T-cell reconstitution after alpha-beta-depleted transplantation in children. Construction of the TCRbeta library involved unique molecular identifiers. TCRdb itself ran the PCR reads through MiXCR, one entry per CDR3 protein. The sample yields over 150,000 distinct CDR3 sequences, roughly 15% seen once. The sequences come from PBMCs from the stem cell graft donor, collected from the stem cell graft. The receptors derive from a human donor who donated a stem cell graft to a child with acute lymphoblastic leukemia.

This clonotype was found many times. CDR3 amino acids: CASSSPWGHNEQFF. In nucleotides, the CDR3 is TGTGCCAGCAGTTCCCCATGGGGCCACAATGAGCAGTTCTTC. This chain links TRBV12-3 or TRBV12-4 with TRBJ2-1; D is possibly TRBD1 (5 bases). CDR3 size: 14 residues. Trimming removed 4 bases from V and 5 bases from J, with 12 bases in between.

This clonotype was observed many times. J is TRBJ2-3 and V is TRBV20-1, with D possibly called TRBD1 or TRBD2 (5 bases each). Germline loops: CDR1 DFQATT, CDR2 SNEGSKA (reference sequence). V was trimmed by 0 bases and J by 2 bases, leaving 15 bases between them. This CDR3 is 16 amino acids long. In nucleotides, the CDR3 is TGCAGTGCTAGAGATGATCCCCGGGACGCCACAGATACGCAGTATTTT. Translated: CSARDDPRDATDTQYF.

DNA for the CDR3: TGTGCCAGCAGTTTGACGGGAGGACAGGGGGAGCTGTTTTTT. It specifies CASSLTGGQGELFF. V usage is TRBV12-3 or TRBV12-4 and J usage is TRBJ2-2, with a possible D match to TRBD2 (7 bases). The CDR3 has 14 amino acids. V was shortened by 3 bases and J by 8 bases, with 13 bases between the two germline ends.

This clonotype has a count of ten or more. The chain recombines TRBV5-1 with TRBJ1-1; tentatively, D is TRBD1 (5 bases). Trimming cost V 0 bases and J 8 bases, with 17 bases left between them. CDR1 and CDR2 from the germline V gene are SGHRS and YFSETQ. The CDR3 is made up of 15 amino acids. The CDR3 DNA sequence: TGCGCCAGCAGCTTGGTGGCGGGAGATGGGGGAGAAGCTTTCTTT. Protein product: CASSLVAGDGGEAFF.

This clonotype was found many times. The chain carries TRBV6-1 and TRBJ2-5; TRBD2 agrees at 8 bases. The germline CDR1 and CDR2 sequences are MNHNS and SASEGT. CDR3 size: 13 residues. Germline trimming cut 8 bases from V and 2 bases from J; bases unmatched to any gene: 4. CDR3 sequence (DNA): TGTGCCAGCTCCCGGGAGGGACAAGAGACCCAGTACTTC. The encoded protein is CASSREGQETQYF.

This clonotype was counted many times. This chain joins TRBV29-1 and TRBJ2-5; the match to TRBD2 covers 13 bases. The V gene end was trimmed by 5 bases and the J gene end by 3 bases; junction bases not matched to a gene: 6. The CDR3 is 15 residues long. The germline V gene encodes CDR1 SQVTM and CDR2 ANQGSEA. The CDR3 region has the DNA TGCAGCGTTCAGACTACTAGCGGGAGGGAAGAGACCCAGTACTTC. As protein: CSVQTTSGREETQYF.

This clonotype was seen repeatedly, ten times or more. The CDR3 sequence: CASSLDLANTEAFF. The CDR3 DNA sequence: TGCGCCAGCAGCTTGGATCTGGCGAACACTGAAGCTTTCTTT. V and J are TRBV5-1 and TRBJ1-1; D call uncertain. V lost 0 bases to trimming and J lost 1 base, with 7 bases between them. The CDR3 extends over 14 amino acids. Germline V gene data show CDR1 as SGHRS and CDR2 as YFSETQ.

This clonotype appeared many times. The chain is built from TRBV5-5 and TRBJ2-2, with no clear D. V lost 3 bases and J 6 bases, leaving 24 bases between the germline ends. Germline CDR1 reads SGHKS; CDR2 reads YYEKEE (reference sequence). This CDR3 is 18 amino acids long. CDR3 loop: CASSSLDPGSRPPGELFF. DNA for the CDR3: TGTGCCAGCAGCTCTTTAGACCCGGGTTCTCGGCCACCCGGGGAGCTGTTTTTT.

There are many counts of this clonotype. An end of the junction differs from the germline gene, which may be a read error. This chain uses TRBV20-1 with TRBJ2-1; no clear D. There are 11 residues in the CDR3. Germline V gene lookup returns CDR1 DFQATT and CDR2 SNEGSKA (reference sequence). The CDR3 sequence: CSASRAAPVPF. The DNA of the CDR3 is TGCAGTGCCTCCCGCGCGGCCCCAGTACCTTTC.

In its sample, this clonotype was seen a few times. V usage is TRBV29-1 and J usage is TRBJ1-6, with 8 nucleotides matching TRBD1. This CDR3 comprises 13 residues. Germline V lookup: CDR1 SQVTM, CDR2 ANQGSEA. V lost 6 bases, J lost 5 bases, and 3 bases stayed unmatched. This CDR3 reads CSVDRGDNSPLHF. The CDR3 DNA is TGCAGCGTCGACAGGGGTGATAATTCACCCCTCCACTTT.